One and the same sample provided the 15 T cell receptor beta chains below, sequenced in a study of radiation and T cells in renal cell carcinoma. Specified time point: blood 2 weeks post-SBRT. Indicated treatment: 15 Gy SBRT to primary tumor, nephrectomy 4 weeks later. Here immunoSEQ multiplex PCR was the method, and the copy in TCRdb shows in-frame clones only, minus some. This sample has about 120,000 clones, with approximately 85% found just once. The sample in question was blood, obtained from a patient whose treatment included radiotherapy and nephrectomy. The receptors were gathered from a man aged 45-60 years with renal cell carcinoma.

The chain recombines TRBV4-3 with TRBJ1-1; D ambiguous. Germline V CDR1 and CDR2: LGHNA, YSLEER. There are 15 residues in the CDR3. The V gene lost 0 bases and the J gene lost 7 bases, with 15 bases spanning the gap. The CDR3 spells CASSQDLGPGFEAFF. The CDR3 DNA reads TGCGCCAGCAGCCAAGATCTCGGGCCAGGCTTTGAAGCTTTCTTT.

Only one count was recorded for this clone. The V and J genes are TRBV7-8 and TRBJ1-4; a weak D match, TRBD1 (6 bases). CDR1 and CDR2 (germline): SGHVS, FQNEAQ. The V gene lost 1 base and the J gene lost 10 bases, with 13 bases spanning the gap. The CDR3 is 14 amino acids. CDR3 amino acids: CASSLVTGAGKLFF. Written as DNA, the CDR3 is TGTGCCAGCAGCTTAGTTACGGGGGCAGGAAAACTGTTTTTT.

The chain couples TRBV12-5 to TRBJ2-5, with D possibly TRBD1 on 5 matching bases. This CDR3 is built from 14 residues. Germline V gene data show CDR1 as LGHNT and CDR2 as FRNRAP. V shed 1 base and J shed 10 bases, with 16 bases lying between them. CDR3 bases: TGTGCTAGTGGTTTGGCAGACAGTCCTGGGGACCAGTACTTC. It yields the protein CASGLADSPGDQYF.

CDR3 in DNA: TGTGCCAGCAGTACCGGGACAGGGATCACCGGGGAGCTGTTTTTT. Protein sequence: CASSTGTGITGELFF. The rearrangement uses TRBV2 and TRBJ2-2, with TRBD1 identical over 9 bases. The CDR3 totals 15 residues. Germline values: CDR1 SNHLY, CDR2 FYNNEI. The J segment lost 4 bases and the V segment lost 5 bases, leaving 5 bases of the junction unmatched.

The chain uses TRBV18 and TRBJ2-1; D may be TRBD1 (5 bases). Germline-derived CDR1 and CDR2 are KGHSH and LQKENI. V was cut by 5 bases and J by 0 bases, with 11 bases left in between. The CDR3 runs to 15 residues. The CDR3 is CASSAGSSSYNEQFF. CDR3 bases: TGTGCCAGCTCAGCAGGGTCAAGCTCCTACAATGAGCAGTTCTTC.

The table lists this clone with a few counts. Germline and junction disagree at one end, which may indicate a read error. The J gene is TRBJ2-1, the V gene TRBV10-3; 7 bases agree with TRBD1. CDR1 and CDR2 (germline): ENHRY, SYGVKD. This CDR3 has 18 residues. For the CDR3, the DNA is TGTGCCATCACTGAGACAGGGATCAGTTTTCTTGGGTACAATGAGCAGTTCTTC. Its protein product is CAITETGISFLGYNEQFF.

The V call is TRBV11-2, the J call TRBJ2-3, with unresolved D. The germline CDR1 and CDR2 sequences are SGHAT and FQNNGV. Trimming cost V 0 bases and J 8 bases, with 9 bases left between them. The CDR3 length is 13 residues. DNA for the CDR3: TGTGCCAGCAGCTTAGATGGCCTTAGTACGCAGTATTTT. Amino acids: CASSLDGLSTQYF.

The chain couples TRBV5-1 to TRBJ2-7, with D tentatively TRBD2 (6 bases). V dropped 1 base and J dropped 6 bases, with 8 bases sitting between them. There are 12 residues in the CDR3. Germline V lookup: CDR1 SGHRS, CDR2 YFSETQ. This chain's CDR3 is CASSLNGGEQYF. The CDR3 nucleotides are TGCGCCAGCAGCTTGAACGGGGGCGAGCAGTACTTC.

J is TRBJ2-7 and V is TRBV19; D gene unclear. The V and J ends lost 10 bases and 0 bases respectively, with 7 bases between them. CDR1 and CDR2 (germline): LNHDA, SQIVND (reference sequence). The CDR3 is 11 amino acids. The CDR3 loop reads CATLDSYEQYF. In DNA form, the CDR3 reads TGTGCCACCTTAGACTCCTACGAGCAGTACTTC.

This clone is a singleton in its sample. The V call is TRBV29-1, the J call TRBJ2-7; D is perhaps TRBD1 or TRBD2 (5 bases each). Germline V lookup: CDR1 SQVTM, CDR2 ANQGSEA. V was pared by 1 base and J by 7 bases, with 17 bases between. CDR3 length: 14 residues. CDR3 residues: CSVEGGVGLWEQYF. CDR3 DNA: TGCAGCGTTGAAGGAGGGGTCGGTTTGTGGGAGCAGTACTTC.

The chain's CDR3 is CASSLLGQGVYEQYF. The CDR3 region has the DNA TGTGCCAGCAGCTTACTTGGACAGGGGGTCTACGAGCAGTACTTC. V usage is TRBV7-9 and J usage is TRBJ2-7, with 10 nucleotides matching TRBD1. Germline lookup yields CDR1 SEHNR and CDR2 FQNEAQ (reference sequence). This CDR3 is built from 15 residues. J gave up 3 bases and V 2 bases, and 4 bases lay outside the gene matches.

The J gene is TRBJ1-1, the V gene TRBV6-1; no firm D call. Between the trimmed V and J ends, which lost 2 bases and 3 bases, there was a span of 10 bases. The CDR3 has 14 amino acids. Germline-derived CDR1 and CDR2 are MNHNS and SASEGT. The CDR3 region is CASSEFSVDTEAFF. In DNA form, the CDR3 reads TGTGCCAGCAGTGAATTTAGTGTGGACACTGAAGCTTTCTTT.

V usage is TRBV7-3 and J usage is TRBJ2-3; D unclear. The CDR3 has 15 residues. V was trimmed by 4 bases and J by 6 bases, leaving 17 bases between them. Per the germline V gene, CDR1 is SGHTA and CDR2 is FQGTGA. The CDR3 loop is CASSSRDAAKDTQYF. In nucleotides, the CDR3 is TGTGCCAGCAGCTCCAGAGACGCCGCAAAGGATACGCAGTATTTT.

This sequence joins TRBV5-1 and TRBJ2-2; D is uncertain. The CDR3 totals 14 residues. Germline CDR1 and CDR2: SGHRS and YFSETQ. Trimming pared 0 bases from V and 4 bases from J, leaving 7 bases between. The CDR3: CASSLGGSTGELFF. CDR3 sequence (DNA): TGCGCCAGCAGCTTGGGCGGATCCACCGGGGAGCTGTTTTTT.

The V gene is TRBV4-2, the J gene TRBJ1-1; no clear D gene. Germline-derived CDR1 and CDR2 are LGHNA and YNFKEQ. CDR3 length equals 14 residues. Trimming shortened V by 0 bases and J by 7 bases, and 12 bases separated the two germline ends. The CDR3 sequence is CASSQELVGSEAFF. CDR3 in DNA: TGTGCCAGCAGCCAAGAGTTGGTAGGGAGTGAAGCTTTCTTT.